A selection of T cell receptor beta chains follows, all from one sample in a study of identical twins. TCRdb redid the calling of the 5' RACE reads with MiXCR, one entry per CDR3 protein. The top ten clones hold 12% of a sample with 420,000 or so distinct CDR3 sequences, roughly 18% of them seen once. The source material was naive T cells sorted from blood. The origin of the receptors is a man between 45 and 60 years old in good health. Both conserved end residues are part of each CDR3. D genes are given only for firm matches. Rows give clone size only sometimes, using once, few, many, or a class for an expanded clone.

j_call clone_size d_call v_call cdr3_nt cdr3_aa
TRBJ2-3 many TRBD2 TRBV4-3 TGCGCCAGCAGCCAAGACACAGCGGGGGGGCTAGGGCCCCTCTCAGATACGCAGTATTTT CASSQDTAGGLGPLSDTQYF
TRBJ2-1 - TRBD2 TRBV6-5 TGTGCCAGCAGTTACCGGAAGACTAGCGGGACCTACAATGAGCAGTTCTTC CASSYRKTSGTYNEQFF
TRBJ2-2 - TRBD2 TRBV6-2/TRBV6-3 TGTGCCAGCAGCCGAAGCGGCGGGACTAGAAGGTCCGGGGAGCTGTTTTTT CASSRSGGTRRSGELFF
TRBJ2-5 - TRBD2 TRBV27 TGTGCCAGCAGCCTACAGGTGGGAGGGGCAGGAGAGACCCAGTACTTC CASSLQVGGAGETQYF
TRBJ2-4 many - TRBV9 TGTGCCAGCAGCGTAGAGGGCTCGGCCAAAAACATTCAGTACTTC CASSVEGSAKNIQYF
TRBJ2-1 many - TRBV7-8 TGTGCCAGCAGCTTAGCCGGGACCACTACTCATCATGAGCAGTTCTTC CASSLAGTTTHHEQFF
TRBJ2-3 - - TRBV4-3 TGCGCCAGCAGCCAAGTTGGGGATACGCAGTATTTT CASSQVGDTQYF
TRBJ2-3 - - TRBV11-1 TGTGCCAGCAGCATACATCCCCGGACAGAGGTGGCAGATACGCAGTATTTT CASSIHPRTEVADTQYF
TRBJ2-5 - - TRBV7-8 TGTGCCAGCAGCGCGGGAAGGGGATCCCAGTACTTC CASSAGRGSQYF
TRBJ2-2 - - TRBV9 TGTGCCAGCAGCGTAGTCGTCACCGGGGAGCTGTTTTTT CASSVVVTGELFF
TRBJ2-3 - TRBD1 TRBV7-2 TGTGCCAGCAGACAAACGGGACAGAGCACAGATACGCAGTATTTT CASRQTGQSTDTQYF
TRBJ2-4 many TRBD2 TRBV7-2 TGTGCCAGCAGCCCCCGGGGAGGGGCTGTCATTCAGTACTTC CASSPRGGAVIQYF
TRBJ2-2 many TRBD1 TRBV20-1 TGCAGTGCTAAAGTAGGGGGCCCGAGCACCGGGGAGCTGTTTTTT CSAKVGGPSTGELFF
TRBJ2-5 - - TRBV29-1 TGCAGCGTTGAAGACTGGCAGGGAAGGGATTACGGAGCAAGGGAGACCCAGTACTTC CSVEDWQGRDYGARETQYF
TRBJ2-5 - - TRBV7-2 TGTGCCAGCAGCTTACGGGGGACCCGGGAGACCCAGTACTTC CASSLRGTRETQYF
TRBJ2-7 - TRBD2 TRBV9 TGTGCCAGCAGCCCCCACGGAGCGGGAGGCTACGAGCAGTACTTC CASSPHGAGGYEQYF
TRBJ2-5 - - TRBV18 TGTGCCAGCTCACCGTCTGGCAAACTTCAAGAGACCCAGTACTTC CASSPSGKLQETQYF
TRBJ2-1 few TRBD1 TRBV4-3 TGCGCCAGCAGCCAAGAGGCCAGGGGGCTTGGGCAGTTCTTC CASSQEARGLGQFF
TRBJ2-1 - TRBD2 TRBV29-1 TGCAGCGTTGAGGGGGCTAGCGGGAGAGTTTGGGAACAGTTCTTC CSVEGASGRVWEQFF
TRBJ2-3 - - TRBV24-1 TGTGCCACCAGTGATCGGGACTTCTTTAGCACAGATACGCAGTATTTT CATSDRDFFSTDTQYF
TRBJ1-4 - TRBD1 TRBV9 TGTGCCAGCAGCGGCGGGACAGAAATAACTAATGAAAAACTGTTTTTT CASSGGTEITNEKLFF
TRBJ2-2 - TRBD2 TRBV10-3 TGTGCCATCAGGGGTAGCGGGGAAGGGACCGGGGAGCTGTTTTTT CAIRGSGEGTGELFF
TRBJ2-3 many - TRBV5-6 TGTGCCAGCAGCTTTCAGGATACGCAGTATTTT CASSFQDTQYF
TRBJ2-2 many - TRBV2 TGTGCCAGCAGTGTAATGGGGATTGACACCGGGGAGCTGTTTTTT CASSVMGIDTGELFF